This T cell receptor beta chain was observed in a study of blood T cell repertoires in COVID-19. Study summary: Sites in the United States, Italy and Spain provided acute and convalescent COVID-19 samples.

Original processing methods: Estimation of nucleated cell counts was performed using reference gene primer amplification. Profiling relied on immunoSEQ multiplex PCR, and the TCRdb table lists in-frame clones only, not all of them. Clone size and V and J calls were adopted from that table, with D and trimming inferred from the DNA. The sample includes 320,000 or so clones, over 70% of them seen just once. CDR1 ENHRY and CDR2 SYGVKD come from the germline V gene. V shed 2 bases, J shed 1 base, and the junction held 1 base outside the gene matches. This CDR3 spans 15 amino acids. The study counted Cohort 3 donors as recovered given two negative PCRs, clearance, or symptom resolution.

This chain joins TRBV10-3 and TRBJ2-5; 10 positions agree with TRBD1. This sequence originates from a man aged 25-45 years who had recovered from COVID-19. Input material: PBMCs or T cells enriched from blood (not recorded which). The DNA of the CDR3 is TGTGCCATCAGTGAGGGGACAGGGGTCCAAGAGACCCAGTACTTC. This encodes CAISEGTGVQETQYF.